At least ten counts were recorded for the clone carrying this T cell receptor beta chain. Antigen specificity is unknown. The sample is drawn from a study of Graves' ophthalmopathy and Graves' hyperthyroidism. Amplification targeted the TCR beta CDR3 regions, with RNA transcripts as the source material. RT-PCR was first run with HTBI primers, then multiplex PCR in a second round. TCRdb ran MiXCR on the multiplex PCR reads and lists one entry per CDR3 protein. The repertoire includes over 150,000 distinct CDR3 sequences, 30% to 45% of them detected once, and around 5.5% sits in the top ten. With a duration under 3 months, ophthalmopathy in the donors showed moderate-to-severe activity, CAS ≥3 and NOSPECS ≥4. Serum thyroxine and TRAb, along with clinical symptoms, thyroid ultrasound and orbital computed tomography, were what diagnosis relied on. The study, taken as a whole, reports: Ophthalmopathy cases were distinguished from stable hyperthyroidism by a 13-signature model, reaching about 91% sensitivity and about 81% specificity. Ophthalmopathy progression prediction by the model yielded a sensitivity of about 69% and a specificity of around 72%.

V was clipped by 6 bases and J by 6 bases; unmatched bases: 7. Germline V gene sequence: CDR1 LGHNA, CDR2 YSLEER. The CDR3 is 15 amino acids. The sequencing sample was made of peripheral blood. The TCR comes from a woman aged 40-49 years with Graves' ophthalmopathy. This rearrangement joins TRBV4-3 to TRBJ2-2; TRBD2 aligns across 10 bases. This CDR3 is CASSPLAGEAGELFF. For the CDR3, the DNA is TGCGCCAGCAGTCCCCTAGCGGGAGAGGCCGGGGAGCTGTTTTTT.